The 14 T cell receptor beta chains given below trace back to one sample, sequenced in a study of PD-1 blockade in classical Hodgkin lymphoma. The method was immunoSEQ multiplex PCR; TCRdb's version includes in-frame clones alone and lacks a portion of them. The sample has around 41,000 clones; under 75% are singletons. Relapses following autologous stem cell transplantation were seen in all patients, with brentuximab vedotin exposure varying. This sample comprised peripheral blood mononuclear cells (PBMCs), obtained before the second cycle of nivolumab. These receptors came from a human donor with classical Hodgkin lymphoma.

This rearrangement joins TRBV5-1 to TRBJ2-5; possibly TRBD2 for D (7 bases). V lost 2 bases and J lost 5, with 16 bases in between. The CDR3 has 15 amino acids. From germline, CDR1 is SGHRS and CDR2 YFSETQ. The DNA of the CDR3 is TGCGCCAGCAGCTTATCGGGGGGCAGCATGGAGACCCAGTACTTC. It encodes CASSLSGGSMETQYF.

The gene calls are TRBV7-9 and TRBJ1-5; D is possibly TRBD1 (6 bases). Germline values: CDR1 SEHNR, CDR2 FQNEAQ (reference sequence). V was pared by 5 bases and J by 3 bases, with 11 bases between. The length of the CDR3 is 14 residues. The CDR3 spells CASSPTGHNQPQHF. The CDR3 nucleotides read TGTGCCAGCAGCCCGACAGGCCACAATCAGCCCCAGCATTTT.

V gene TRBV27 combines with J gene TRBJ2-5; 8 bases match TRBD2. The CDR3 is 15 amino acids. Losses at the gene ends were 5 bases for V and 4 bases for J; bases not matched to a gene: 9. Germline loops: CDR1 MNHEY, CDR2 SMNVEV (reference sequence). CDR3 coding DNA: TGTGCCAGCAGTCCCATCGCGGGAGGTGGAGAGACCCAGTACTTC. The encoded protein is CASSPIAGGGETQYF.

The sample holds one count of this clone. The rearrangement links TRBV6-5 to TRBJ2-3; weak D call: TRBD1 (5 bases). The CDR3 loop spans 13 amino acids. Trimming removed 6 bases from V and 8 bases from J, with 15 bases in between. CDR1 is MNHEY, CDR2 SVGAGI, per germline. CDR3 in amino acids: CASSSGHFATQYF. In DNA form, the CDR3 reads TGTGCCAGCAGCTCCGGACACTTCGCTACGCAGTATTTT.

The V call is TRBV18, the J call TRBJ2-2; the match to TRBD1 covers 7 bases. CDR1 and CDR2 from the germline V gene are KGHSH and LQKENI. J gave up 8 bases and V 0 bases, and 6 bases lay outside the gene matches. This CDR3 comprises 15 residues. The DNA of the CDR3 is TGTGCCAGCTCACCACCAAACAGGGGTGATGGGGAGCTGTTTTTT. Its translation: CASSPPNRGDGELFF.

The chain joins TRBV4-3 to TRBJ2-3; D might be TRBD1 (5 bases). V was trimmed by 4 bases and J by 8 bases, leaving 13 bases between them. The CDR3 length is 13 residues. Germline values: CDR1 LGHNA, CDR2 YSLEER. The CDR3, as DNA: TGCGCCAGCAGCCCCCAGGGTCTCGTTACGCAGTATTTT. This sequence encodes CASSPQGLVTQYF.

The rearrangement joins TRBV27 to TRBJ2-7; 8 nucleotides line up with TRBD1. The CDR3 extends over 16 amino acids. With 8 bases clipped from V and 0 bases from J, the junction kept 12 bases outside the gene matches. Germline loops: CDR1 MNHEY, CDR2 SMNVEV (reference sequence). The CDR3 is CASWRRSGTGSYEQYF. CDR3 in DNA: TGTGCCAGCTGGCGAAGATCCGGGACAGGCTCCTACGAGCAGTACTTC.

This chain joins TRBV7-2 and TRBJ1-4, with TRBD1 matching 11 bases. V dropped 3 bases and J dropped 6; count of bases not matched to a gene: 0. This CDR3 has 14 residues. Germline CDR1 and CDR2: SGHTA and FQGNSA. The CDR3 sequence is CASSLGQGDEKLFF. The CDR3 DNA reads as TGTGCCAGCAGCTTGGGACAGGGGGATGAAAAACTGTTTTTT. Drawing the rest from reference TRBV7-2 and TRBJ1-4, the complete variable domain is GAGVSQSPSNKVTEKGKDVELRCDPISGHTALYWYRQSLGQGLEFLIYFQGNSAPDKSGLPSDRFSAERTGGSVSTLTIQRTQQEDSAVYLCASSLGQGDEKLFFGSGTQLSVL.

The chain combines TRBV19 with TRBJ1-1, with D hard to call. The germline gives CDR1 LNHDA, CDR2 SQIVND (reference sequence). The CDR3 has 13 amino acids. V gave up 7 bases and J gave up 8 bases, with 17 bases separating them. The CDR3 loop reads CASILNRGREAFF. In DNA, the CDR3 is TGTGCCAGTATTCTAAACCGCGGCAGGGAAGCTTTCTTT.

This clone has a handful of counts. This chain uses TRBV6-5 with TRBJ1-2; D may be TRBD1 (5 bases). Germline V gene lookup returns CDR1 MNHEY and CDR2 SVGAGI. Trimming stripped 7 bases from V and 6 bases from J, with 15 bases between. The CDR3 is made up of 13 amino acids. Written as DNA, the CDR3 is TGTGCCAGCAATCCCCGGGTAGGGGATGGCTACACCTTC. Residues: CASNPRVGDGYTF.

This chain connects TRBV7-2 to TRBJ2-7, with D unclear. Germline CDR1 reads SGHTA; CDR2 reads FQGNSA. The CDR3 consists of 13 residues. Trimming removed 3 bases from V and 0 bases from J, with 6 bases in between. The CDR3 reads CASSLYHSYEQYF. In nucleotides, the CDR3 is TGTGCCAGCAGCTTGTACCACTCCTACGAGCAGTACTTC. Filled out from reference TRBV7-2 and TRBJ2-7, the complete variable domain reads GAGVSQSPSNKVTEKGKDVELRCDPISGHTALYWYRQSLGQGLEFLIYFQGNSAPDKSGLPSDRFSAERTGGSVSTLTIQRTQQEDSAVYLCASSLYHSYEQYFGPGTRLTVT.

This chain joins TRBV6-6 and TRBJ2-5; 7 bases are shared with TRBD1. The CDR3 runs to 15 residues. Germline V CDR1 and CDR2: MNHNY, SVGAGI (reference sequence). Germline trimming cut 7 bases from V and 4 bases from J; bases unmatched to any gene: 12. CDR3 nucleotide sequence: TGTGCCAGCAATCCCTCCGGGACAGTAGCAGAGACCCAGTACTTC. Translated: CASNPSGTVAETQYF.

The rearrangement links TRBV5-4 to TRBJ1-2; 7 bases are a match to TRBD1. The CDR3 length is 15 residues. The V segment lost 0 bases and the J segment 7 bases; nucleotides outside the gene matches: 9. CDR1 is SGHNT and CDR2 is YYREEE in the germline V gene (reference sequence). The DNA of the CDR3 is TGTGCCAGCAGCTTGGTTGGGACAGAGTCAGGTGGCTACACCTTC. It is translated as CASSLVGTESGGYTF.

The rearrangement joins TRBV4-1 to TRBJ2-7, with TRBD1 identical over 7 bases. This CDR3 comprises 12 residues. The V gene end was trimmed by 4 bases and the J gene end by 6 bases; junction bases not matched to a gene: 3. From germline, CDR1 is MGHRA and CDR2 YSYEKL. The CDR3 region is CASSLTGVEQYF. The CDR3 region has the DNA TGCGCCAGCAGCCTAACAGGGGTCGAGCAGTACTTC.